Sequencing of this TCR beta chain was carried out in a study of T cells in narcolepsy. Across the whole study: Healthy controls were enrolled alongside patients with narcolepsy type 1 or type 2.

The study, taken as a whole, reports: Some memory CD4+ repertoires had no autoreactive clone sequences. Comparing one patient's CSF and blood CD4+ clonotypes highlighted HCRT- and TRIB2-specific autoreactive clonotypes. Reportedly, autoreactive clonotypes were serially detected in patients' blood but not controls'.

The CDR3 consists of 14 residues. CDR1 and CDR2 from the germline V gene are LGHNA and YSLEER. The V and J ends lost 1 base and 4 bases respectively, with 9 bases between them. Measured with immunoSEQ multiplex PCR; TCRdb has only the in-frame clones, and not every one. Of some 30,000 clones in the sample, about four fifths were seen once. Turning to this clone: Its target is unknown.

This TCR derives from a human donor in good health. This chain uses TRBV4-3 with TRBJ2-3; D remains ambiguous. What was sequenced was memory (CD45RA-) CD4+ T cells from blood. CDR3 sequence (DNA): TGCGCCAGCAGCCAAGCTCACAATCCAGATACGCAGTATTTT. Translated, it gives CASSQAHNPDTQYF.